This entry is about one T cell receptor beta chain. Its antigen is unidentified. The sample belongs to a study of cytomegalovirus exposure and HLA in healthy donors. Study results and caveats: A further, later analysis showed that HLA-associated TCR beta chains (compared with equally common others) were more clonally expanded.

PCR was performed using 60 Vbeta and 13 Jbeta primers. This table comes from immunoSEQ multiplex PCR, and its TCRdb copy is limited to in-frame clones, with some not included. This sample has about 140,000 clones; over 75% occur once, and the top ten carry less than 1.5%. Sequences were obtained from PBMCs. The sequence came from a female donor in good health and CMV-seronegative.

CDR3 in amino acids: CASSGTSGSGYEQYF. The CDR3 nucleotides are TGTGCCAGCAGCGGTACTAGCGGGAGTGGTTACGAGCAGTACTTC. The rearrangement links TRBV2 to TRBJ2-7; 11 bases are a match to TRBD2. Germline V gene sequence: CDR1 SNHLY, CDR2 FYNNEI. V lost 6 bases and J lost 4; bases outside the gene matches: 8. The CDR3 has 15 residues.